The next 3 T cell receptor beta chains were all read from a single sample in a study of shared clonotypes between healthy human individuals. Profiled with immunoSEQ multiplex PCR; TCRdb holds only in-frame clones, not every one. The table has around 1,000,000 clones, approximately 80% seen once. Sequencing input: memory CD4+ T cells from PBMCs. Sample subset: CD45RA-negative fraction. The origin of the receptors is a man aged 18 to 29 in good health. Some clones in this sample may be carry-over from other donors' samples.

For the CDR3, the DNA is TGTGCCAGCAGTTTCGGACAGAGCCCCAAGCACGAGCAGTACTTC. Amino acid sequence: CASSFGQSPKHEQYF. This rearrangement joins TRBV6-5 to TRBJ2-7; possibly TRBD1 for D (6 bases). This CDR3 is built from 15 residues. With 4 bases removed from V and 5 bases from J, the gap between germline ends came to 18 bases. Germline CDR1 is MNHEY and CDR2 is SVGAGI.

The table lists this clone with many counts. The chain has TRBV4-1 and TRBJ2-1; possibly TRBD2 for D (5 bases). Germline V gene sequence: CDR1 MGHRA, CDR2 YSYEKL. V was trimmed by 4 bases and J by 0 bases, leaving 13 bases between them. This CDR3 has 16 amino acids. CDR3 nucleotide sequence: TGCGCCAGCAGCCGAGAGGGTCCGCCCTCCTACAATGAGCAGTTCTTC. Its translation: CASSREGPPSYNEQFF.

The CDR3 loop reads CASGPGVNEQFF. CDR3 DNA: TGTGCCAGCGGCCCAGGGGTAAATGAGCAGTTCTTC. This chain links TRBV10-3 with TRBJ2-1, with D tentatively TRBD1 (6 bases). Trimming cost V 10 bases and J 7 bases, with 14 bases left between them. Germline CDR1 reads ENHRY; CDR2 reads SYGVKD. CDR3 length equals 12 residues.